The 27 T cell receptor beta chains in this list originate from one sample, sequenced in a study of regulatory T cells in long-lasting Graves disease. Combining iRepertoire HTBI primers with Arm-PCR of CDR3 regions, the authors built TCR beta libraries. Each CDR3 protein gets one entry after TCRdb re-called the multiplex PCR reads with MiXCR. The sample holds over 450,000 distinct CDR3 sequences, around 12% seen once. Time point meaning: newly diagnosed GD, antithyroid drugs for less than 3 months. RNA extracted from PBMCs served as the sequencing template. These data are also associated with another study on T cells in Graves' hyperthyroidism and ophthalmopathy.

The starting material was peripheral blood mononuclear cells (PBMCs), obtained at new diagnosis, from a patient treated with antithyroid drugs. The receptor source for this set is a woman aged 25 to 39 with Graves disease.

The V gene is TRBV10-2, the J gene TRBJ2-2; D possibly corresponds to TRBD2 (7 bases). Germline CDR1 is WSHSY and CDR2 is SAAADI. This CDR3 comprises 12 residues. The ends were cut back, 7 bases at V and 5 bases at J, with 8 bases in the middle. The CDR3 sequence: CASKGGTGELFF. For the CDR3, the DNA is TGCGCCAGCAAGGGGGGGACCGGGGAGCTGTTTTTT.

The sample holds many counts of this clonotype. The chain is built from TRBV7-2 and TRBJ2-5; TRBD1 matches at 10 bases. Unmatched junction bases numbered 3, after V lost 0 bases and J lost 2 bases. Germline lookup yields CDR1 SGHTA and CDR2 FQGNSA. This CDR3 has 16 amino acids. CDR3 residues: CASSLAGQGEQETQYF. For the CDR3, the DNA is TGTGCCAGCAGCTTAGCAGGACAGGGGGAGCAAGAGACCCAGTACTTC. Full variable domain (rest looked up from reference TRBV7-2 and TRBJ2-5): GAGVSQSPSNKVTEKGKDVELRCDPISGHTALYWYRQSLGQGLEFLIYFQGNSAPDKSGLPSDRFSAERTGGSVSTLTIQRTQQEDSAVYLCASSLAGQGEQETQYFGPGTRLLVL.

This clonotype was found many times. The chain joins TRBV3-1 to TRBJ2-5, with a tentative D call TRBD2 (5 bases). This CDR3 region has 16 residues. Looked up from germline, CDR1 is LGHDT and CDR2 is YNNKEL (reference sequence). V lost 7 bases and J lost 1, with 19 bases in between. CDR3 protein: CASTSTHWTRQETQYF. CDR3 in DNA: TGTGCCAGCACATCAACCCACTGGACTCGCCAAGAGACCCAGTACTTC.

This clonotype was detected many times. CDR3 sequence (DNA): TGTGCCAGCAGTCGGACAGGGGAGGGCTACACCTTC. Translating gives CASSRTGEGYTF. The chain carries TRBV12-3 or TRBV12-4 and TRBJ1-2; 9 positions agree with TRBD1. This CDR3 comprises 12 residues. V shed 5 bases and J 8 bases; nucleotides not matched to a gene: 3.

DNA for the CDR3: TGCGCCAGCAGCCAGGACGGCGGAAGAAAAGGCTACACCTTC. Translation gives CASSQDGGRKGYTF. The J gene is TRBJ1-2, the V gene TRBV4-1; D remains unclear. The V and J ends lost 3 bases and 8 bases respectively, with 16 bases between them. The CDR3 is 14 amino acids. Germline CDR1 reads MGHRA; CDR2 reads YSYEKL.

This clonotype was detected many times. The chain recombines TRBV28 with TRBJ2-1; TRBD1 agrees at 9 bases. The CDR3 runs to 15 residues. V was clipped by 3 bases and J by 6 bases; unmatched bases: 6. Germline V gene lookup returns CDR1 MDHEN and CDR2 SYDVKM. In nucleotides, the CDR3 is TGTGCCAGCAGTTTCATTGGGACAGGGATCAATGAGCAGTTCTTC. This sequence encodes CASSFIGTGINEQFF.

The rearrangement links TRBV28 to TRBJ1-5; no clear D gene. Trimming stripped 7 bases from V and 4 bases from J, with 11 bases between. The CDR3 consists of 13 residues. Germline V gene sequence: CDR1 MDHEN, CDR2 SYDVKM. The CDR3 protein is CASIGNLNQPQHF. CDR3 bases: TGTGCCAGCATCGGAAATCTGAATCAGCCCCAGCATTTT.

The chain joins TRBV7-6 to TRBJ2-1; 8 bases map to TRBD1. Looked up from germline, CDR1 is SGHVS and CDR2 is FNYEAQ. This CDR3 contains 13 residues. Trimming took 5 bases from V and 9 from J; bases not matched to a gene: 6. Written as DNA, the CDR3 is TGTGCCAGCAGCACCAGGGGGCACGGTGAGCAGTTCTTC. This codes for CASSTRGHGEQFF. Filled out from reference TRBV7-6 and TRBJ2-1, the complete variable domain reads GAGVSQSPRYKVTKRGQDVALRCDPISGHVSLYWYRQALGQGPEFLTYFNYEAQQDKSGLPNDRFSAERPEGSISTLTIQRTEQRDSAMYRCASSTRGHGEQFFGPGTRLTVL.

At least ten counts were recorded for this clonotype. This chain connects TRBV7-9 to TRBJ2-3; 7 bases match TRBD2. Per the germline V gene, CDR1 is SEHNR and CDR2 is FQNEAQ (reference sequence). V dropped 1 base and J dropped 7; count of bases not matched to a gene: 8. This CDR3 comprises 15 residues. CDR3 sequence (DNA): TGTGCCAGCAGCTTAGTGGGACTACCCGGGAATACGCAGTATTTT. The encoded protein is CASSLVGLPGNTQYF.

This clonotype was picked up many times. The V gene is TRBV11-3, the J gene TRBJ1-2; weak D call: TRBD1 (5 bases). The V and J ends lost 3 bases and 8 bases respectively, with 19 bases between them. The germline CDR1 and CDR2 sequences are SGHNT and YENEEA. This CDR3 spans 15 amino acids. The CDR3: CASSFDLKGKYGYTF. CDR3 nucleotides: TGTGCCAGCAGCTTCGATCTGAAGGGGAAGTACGGCTACACCTTC.

This clonotype came up many times. The chain couples TRBV12-3 or TRBV12-4 to TRBJ1-2, with TRBD1 matching 7 bases. Trimming took 4 bases from V and 5 from J; bases not matched to a gene: 7. This CDR3 has 14 residues. CDR3 nucleotide sequence: TGTGCCAGCAGTTCTCGGACAGGAGAATATGGCTACACCTTC. Translated, it gives CASSSRTGEYGYTF.

This clonotype was observed many times. V gene TRBV7-8 combines with J gene TRBJ1-1; the D is unclear. The CDR3 has 14 amino acids. CDR1 is SGHVS and CDR2 is FQNEAQ in the germline V gene. Between the trimmed V and J ends, which lost 3 bases and 5 bases, there was a span of 13 bases. The DNA for the CDR3 is TGTGCCAGCAGCTTTTTATCAGTTGGAACTGAAGCTTTCTTT. Its translation: CASSFLSVGTEAFF.

The rearrangement links TRBV20-1 to TRBJ2-7; TRBD2 matches 9 bases. CDR3 size: 14 residues. V lost 0 bases to trimming and J lost 7 bases; unmatched junction nucleotides: 7. Germline CDR1 reads DFQATT; CDR2 reads SNEGSKA (reference sequence). Written as DNA, the CDR3 is TGCAGTGCTAGAGATAGAGCGGGAGGATGGGAGCAGTACTTC. It encodes CSARDRAGGWEQYF.

Only a few counts were recorded for this clonotype. The rearrangement uses TRBV20-1 and TRBJ2-7, with 11 bases that match TRBD2. Germline V CDR1 and CDR2: DFQATT, SNEGSKA (reference sequence). The V segment lost 0 bases and the J segment 4 bases; nucleotides outside the gene matches: 14. The CDR3 extends over 18 amino acids. The CDR3 DNA follows: TGCAGTGCTAGAGAAGGACTAGCGGGCCCGATAGTTACTTACGAGCAGTACTTC. Residues: CSAREGLAGPIVTYEQYF.

V gene TRBV7-3 combines with J gene TRBJ2-1, with 8 bases fitting TRBD2. Judging by the DNA end, TRBJ2-3 fits better; the J call may be wrong. Germline V gene lookup returns CDR1 SGHTA and CDR2 FQGTGA. The CDR3 has 17 amino acids. CDR3 in amino acids: CASSLGLDGRGSDTQYF. The CDR3 DNA reads as TGTGCCAGCAGCTTAGGGCTAGACGGGAGGGGCTCAGATACGCAGTATTTT.

This clonotype has a count of ten or more. The rearrangement joins TRBV3-1 to TRBJ2-1; D is uncertain. V was trimmed by 2 bases and J by 0 bases, leaving 8 bases between them. Germline V gene sequence: CDR1 LGHDT, CDR2 YNNKEL (reference sequence). This CDR3 has 15 amino acids. Written as DNA, the CDR3 is TGTGCCAGCAGCCAACACCGAAGCTCCTACAATGAGCAGTTCTTC. As protein: CASSQHRSSYNEQFF.

In this sample, this clonotype turned up many times. The chain uses TRBV28 and TRBJ1-2; TRBD1 matches at 8 bases. The CDR3 is 15 amino acids. V lost 5 bases to trimming and J lost 4 bases; unmatched junction nucleotides: 9. Germline V gene sequence: CDR1 MDHEN, CDR2 SYDVKM. The CDR3 spells CASSPHGTGGYGYTF. Written as DNA, the CDR3 is TGTGCCAGCAGTCCCCACGGGACAGGCGGCTATGGCTACACCTTC.

The gene calls are TRBV24-1 and TRBJ1-2; the match to TRBD1 covers 9 bases. The V gene end was trimmed by 3 bases and the J gene end by 7 bases; junction bases not matched to a gene: 5. Germline V gene lookup returns CDR1 KGHDR and CDR2 SFDVKD. CDR3 length equals 14 residues. This CDR3 reads CATSDPGTGFGYTF. DNA of the CDR3: TGTGCCACCAGTGATCCCGGGACAGGGTTTGGCTACACCTTC.

This clonotype was observed a handful of times. The genes are TRBV30 and TRBJ2-7, with D tentatively TRBD1 (6 bases). Trimming stripped 5 bases from V and 3 bases from J, with 11 bases between. The CDR3 is 12 amino acids. Germline CDR1 is GTSNPN and CDR2 is SVGIG (reference sequence). The CDR3 spells CAWGYRVYEQYF. Here the CDR3 DNA reads TGTGCCTGGGGTTACAGGGTCTACGAGCAGTACTTC.

This clonotype was counted ten times or more. The J gene is TRBJ2-5, the V gene TRBV10-1, with unresolved D. Germline assignment: CDR1 WNHNN and CDR2 SYGVQD (reference sequence). There are 13 residues in the CDR3. Trimming shortened V by 4 bases and J by 3 bases, and 9 bases separated the two germline ends. CDR3 bases: TGCGCCAGCAGTGTTGACGCTGAAGAGACCCAGTACTTC. Translation: CASSVDAEETQYF.

A few counts support this clonotype. The chain combines TRBV30 with TRBJ1-2; D unresolved. CDR1 is GTSNPN, CDR2 SVGIG, per germline (reference sequence). The CDR3 totals 12 residues. Trimming left V 3 bases short and J 13 bases short, with 18 bases between. The CDR3 protein is CAWRFGMAVTTF. In DNA, the CDR3 is TGTGCCTGGAGATTTGGGATGGCGGTAACCACCTTC.

This clonotype has a count of ten or more. The CDR3, as DNA: TGCAGTGCTACTCCGGGGGAGGTCGAGCAGTACTTC. Protein sequence: CSATPGEVEQYF. This chain connects TRBV20-1 to TRBJ2-7; the D gene is possibly TRBD2 (6 bases). V lost 4 bases and J lost 6, with 13 bases in between. CDR1 is DFQATT, CDR2 SNEGSKA, per germline (reference sequence). The CDR3 sequence is 12 residues long.

This clonotype has a count of ten or more. DNA of the CDR3: TGCGCCAGCAGCCAAGATCATCCCGGCCCGACTGAAGCTTTCTTT. This encodes CASSQDHPGPTEAFF. The chain carries TRBV4-1 and TRBJ1-1; unclear D gene. CDR1 and CDR2 from the germline V gene are MGHRA and YSYEKL. V gave up 0 bases and J gave up 5 bases, with 13 bases separating them. The CDR3 extends over 15 amino acids.

The chain carries TRBV7-9 and TRBJ1-2; no clear D gene. V shed 5 bases and J shed 3 bases, with 10 bases lying between them. This CDR3 is 13 amino acids long. CDR1 is SEHNR, CDR2 FQNEAQ, per germline (reference sequence). This CDR3 reads CASSVDGYYGYTF. CDR3 coding DNA: TGTGCCAGCAGCGTGGACGGATACTATGGCTACACCTTC.

In this sample, this clonotype turned up many times. The chain links TRBV2 to TRBJ2-5; TRBD1 matches 10 bases. The CDR3 loop spans 12 amino acids. From germline, CDR1 is SNHLY and CDR2 FYNNEI. With V trimmed by 8 bases and J by 5 bases, 2 bases remained unmatched. The CDR3 DNA follows: TGTGCCAGCCGGACAGGGGGGGAGACCCAGTACTTC. It specifies CASRTGGETQYF.

The chain links TRBV7-8 to TRBJ1-6, with a possible D match to TRBD1 (5 bases). The CDR3 contains 13 residues. Germline V gene data show CDR1 as SGHVS and CDR2 as FQNEAQ. The germline V and J ends were trimmed by 5 bases and 10 bases, with 12 bases remaining between them. CDR3 amino acids: CASSRGDGSPLHF. Here the CDR3 DNA reads TGTGCCAGCAGCCGGGGGGATGGCTCACCCCTCCACTTT.

Notes on this clonotype: Possible read error: a much larger clone is one base away. The J gene is TRBJ2-6, the V gene TRBV2; D assignment may be TRBD1 or TRBD2 (5 bases each). The CDR3 has 16 amino acids. Germline CDR1 reads SNHLY; CDR2 reads FYNNEI. The CDR3 coding sequence is TGTGCCAGCGGGAGTCAGGGTCCGTCCGGGGCCAACGTCCCGACTTTC. This codes for CASGSQGPSGANVPTF.